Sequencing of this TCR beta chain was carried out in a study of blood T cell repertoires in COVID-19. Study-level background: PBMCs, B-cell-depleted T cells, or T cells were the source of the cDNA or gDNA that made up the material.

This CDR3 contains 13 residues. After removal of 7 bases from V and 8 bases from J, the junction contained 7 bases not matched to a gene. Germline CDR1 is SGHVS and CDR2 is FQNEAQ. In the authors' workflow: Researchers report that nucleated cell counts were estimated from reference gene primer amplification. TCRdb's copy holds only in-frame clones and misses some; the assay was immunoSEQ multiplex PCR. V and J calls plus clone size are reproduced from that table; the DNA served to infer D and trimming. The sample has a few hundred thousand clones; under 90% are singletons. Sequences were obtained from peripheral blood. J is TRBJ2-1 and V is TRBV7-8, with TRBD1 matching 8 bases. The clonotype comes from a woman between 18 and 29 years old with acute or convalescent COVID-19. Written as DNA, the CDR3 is TGTGCCAGCACCCCGACAGGGGACCATGAGCAGTTCTTC. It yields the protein CASTPTGDHEQFF.